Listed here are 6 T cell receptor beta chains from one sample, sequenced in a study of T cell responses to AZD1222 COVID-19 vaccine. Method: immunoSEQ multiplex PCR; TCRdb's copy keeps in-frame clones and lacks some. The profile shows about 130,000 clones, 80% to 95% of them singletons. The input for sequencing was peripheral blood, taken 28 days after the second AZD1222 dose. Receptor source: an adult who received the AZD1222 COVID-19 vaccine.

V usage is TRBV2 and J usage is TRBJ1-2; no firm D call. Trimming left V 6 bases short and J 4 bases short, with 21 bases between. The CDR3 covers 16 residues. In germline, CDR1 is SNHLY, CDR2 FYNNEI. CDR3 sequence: CASRPGSSSGSYGYTF. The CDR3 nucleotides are TGTGCCAGCAGGCCGGGCTCATCGTCCGGGAGCTATGGCTACACCTTC.

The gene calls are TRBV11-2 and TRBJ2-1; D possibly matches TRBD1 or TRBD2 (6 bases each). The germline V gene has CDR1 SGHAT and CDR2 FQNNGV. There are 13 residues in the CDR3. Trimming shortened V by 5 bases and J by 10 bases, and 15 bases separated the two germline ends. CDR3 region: CASSRGVVGEQFF. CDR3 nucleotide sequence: TGTGCCAGCAGCAGGGGGGTAGTCGGGGAGCAGTTCTTC. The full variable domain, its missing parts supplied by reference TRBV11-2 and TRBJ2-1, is EAGVAQSPRYKIIEKRQSVAFWCNPISGHATLYWYQQILGQGPKLLIQFQNNGVVDDSQLPKDRFSAERLKGVDSTLKIQPAKLEDSAVYLCASSRGVVGEQFFGPGTRLTVL.

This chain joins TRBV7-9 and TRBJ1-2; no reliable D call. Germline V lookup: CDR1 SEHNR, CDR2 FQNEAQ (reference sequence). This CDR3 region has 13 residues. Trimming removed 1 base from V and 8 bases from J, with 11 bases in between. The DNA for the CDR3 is TGTGCCAGCAGCTTAGGGGCCCAGTGGGGCTACACCTTC. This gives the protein CASSLGAQWGYTF.

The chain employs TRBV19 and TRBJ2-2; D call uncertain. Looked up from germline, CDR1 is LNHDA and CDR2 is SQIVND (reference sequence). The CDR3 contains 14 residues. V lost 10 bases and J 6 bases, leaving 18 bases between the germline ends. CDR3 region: CATQDRSAAGELFF. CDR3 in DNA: TGTGCCACCCAGGACCGATCCGCCGCCGGGGAGCTGTTTTTT.

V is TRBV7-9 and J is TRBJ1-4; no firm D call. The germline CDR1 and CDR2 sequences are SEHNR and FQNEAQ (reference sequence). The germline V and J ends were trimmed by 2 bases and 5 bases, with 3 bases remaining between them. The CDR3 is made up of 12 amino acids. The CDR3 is CASSLQNEKLFF. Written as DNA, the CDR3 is TGTGCCAGCAGCTTACAGAATGAAAAACTGTTTTTT.

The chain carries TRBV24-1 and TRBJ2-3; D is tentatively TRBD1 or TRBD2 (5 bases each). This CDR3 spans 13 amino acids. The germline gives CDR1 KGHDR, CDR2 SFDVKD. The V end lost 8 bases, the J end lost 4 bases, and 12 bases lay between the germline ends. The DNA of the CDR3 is TGTGCCACCAAGGGACCCGGGGCAGATACGCAGTATTTT. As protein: CATKGPGADTQYF.